This T cell receptor (beta chain) was sequenced during a study of breast tumors, draining lymph nodes, adjacent tissues. This clonotype was recorded many times. No antigen is known for it. TCRdb re-derived calls from the multiplex PCR reads in MiXCR, one entry per CDR3 protein. The sample holds 250,000 or so distinct CDR3 sequences, over 30% seen once. Germline V gives CDR1 SGHDT, CDR2 YYEEEE. This CDR3 has 11 residues. With 2 bases removed from V and 11 bases from J, the gap between germline ends came to 8 bases. The lymph nodes were axillary draining lymph nodes from breast cancer patients. Study outcomes and limitations: Data fit most tumor T cells coming from lymph node, expanding in tumor. Luminal-like breast cancer showed significantly greater tumor-nontumor repertoire similarity than basal-like breast cancer did. Tumors had less TCR diversity than lymph nodes, more than nontumor tissue.

V usage is TRBV5-6 and J usage is TRBJ1-5, with no clear D. This TCR came from a female donor with breast cancer. Some clones in this sample may be carry-over from other donors' samples. Sample: axillary lymph node tissue. In DNA form, the CDR3 reads TGTGCCAGCAGCTTTGGGCCGTCCCAGCATTTT. Protein sequence: CASSFGPSQHF.